The 29 T cell receptor beta chains in this list originate from one sample, sequenced in a study of high-grade serous ovarian cancer treatment subgroups. Tumor samples were obtained before definitive surgery or chemotherapy. Measured with immunoSEQ multiplex PCR; TCRdb has only the in-frame clones, and not every one. This sample has 7,500 to 8,000 clones, with 62% found just once. The sample taken for sequencing was tumor tissue. Receptors originate from a human donor with high-grade serous ovarian cancer.

The rearrangement uses TRBV7-9 and TRBJ2-2; 7 nucleotides agree with TRBD2. Germline assignment: CDR1 SEHNR and CDR2 FQNEAQ (reference sequence). The trim removed 10 bases at V and 0 bases at J, leaving 17 bases unmatched. The CDR3 extends over 18 amino acids. CDR3 coding DNA: TGTGCCACCACGGAGAGGGGTCTAGCGGAGCCGAACACCGGGGAGCTGTTTTTT. Protein sequence: CATTERGLAEPNTGELFF.

This chain uses TRBV28 with TRBJ1-5; 9 positions agree with TRBD1. J was trimmed by 5 bases and V by 6 bases; bases with no gene match: 5. From germline, CDR1 is MDHEN and CDR2 SYDVKM. This CDR3 has 14 residues. The CDR3 bases are TGTGCCAGCAGCCTAACAGGGGGCTATCAGCCCCAGCATTTT. Its protein product is CASSLTGGYQPQHF.

The rearrangement joins TRBV30 to TRBJ2-1; TRBD2 might be the D (5 bases). V lost 0 bases, J lost 4 bases, and 10 bases lay in between. The germline V gene encodes CDR1 GTSNPN and CDR2 SVGIG (reference sequence). The CDR3 is 14 amino acids. The CDR3 region has the DNA TGTGCCTGGAGTGTGAACAGCGGATACAATGAGCAGTTCTTC. Translated: CAWSVNSGYNEQFF. Filled out from reference TRBV30 and TRBJ2-1, the complete variable domain reads SQTIHQWPATLVQPVGSPLSLECTVEGTSNPNLYWYRQAAGRGLQLLFYSVGIGQISSEVPQNLSASRPQDRQFILSSKKLLLSDSGFYLCAWSVNSGYNEQFFGPGTRLTVL.

This clone has a handful of counts. The genes are TRBV2 and TRBJ1-2; 7 positions match TRBD1. The CDR3 contains 13 residues. Germline CDR1 reads SNHLY; CDR2 reads FYNNEI. Unmatched junction bases numbered 4, after V lost 7 bases and J lost 2 bases. DNA of the CDR3: TGTGCCAGCACCGGGACAGCCAACTATGGCTACACCTTC. It encodes CASTGTANYGYTF. The full variable domain, completed using reference TRBV2 and TRBJ1-2, is EPEVTQTPSHQVTQMGQEVILRCVPISNHLYFYWYRQILGQKVEFLVSFYNNEISEKSEIFDDQFSVERPDGSNFTLKIRSTKLEDSAMYFCASTGTANYGYTFGSGTRLTVV.

The CDR3 loop reads CASSLTSYETQYF. CDR3 in DNA: TGTGCCAGCAGCCTGACTAGTTATGAGACCCAGTACTTC. V usage is TRBV2 and J usage is TRBJ2-5; tentatively, D is TRBD2 (6 bases). The CDR3 covers 13 residues. Germline assignment: CDR1 SNHLY and CDR2 FYNNEI. The V gene lost 6 bases and the J gene lost 5 bases, with 13 bases spanning the gap. The entire variable domain, with the rest obtained from reference TRBV2 and TRBJ2-5, is as follows: EPEVTQTPSHQVTQMGQEVILRCVPISNHLYFYWYRQILGQKVEFLVSFYNNEISEKSEIFDDQFSVERPDGSNFTLKIRSTKLEDSAMYFCASSLTSYETQYFGPGTRLLVL.

The CDR3 nucleotides read TGTGCCAGCAGCTTGAAAGTTGGCGGTAGCACAGATACGCAGTATTTT. Its translation: CASSLKVGGSTDTQYF. The gene calls are TRBV7-2 and TRBJ2-3; D unresolved. The V and J ends lost 3 bases and 0 bases respectively, with 13 bases between them. CDR1 SGHTA and CDR2 FQGNSA come from the germline V gene. The CDR3 spans 16 residues.

The J gene is TRBJ1-1, the V gene TRBV13; D is uncertain. This CDR3 is 14 amino acids long. The germline V gene has CDR1 PRHDT and CDR2 FYEKMQ (reference sequence). V lost 2 bases and J lost 7, with 14 bases in between. CDR3 nucleotides: TGTGCCAGCAGCTTAACCGGGAGGCCCTATGAAGCTTTCTTT. The encoded protein is CASSLTGRPYEAFF.

The table lists this clone with a few counts. The rearrangement links TRBV5-6 to TRBJ2-3, with 7 bases identical to TRBD2. The germline gives CDR1 SGHDT, CDR2 YYEEEE. CDR3 size: 15 residues. Trimming took 2 bases from V and 4 from J; bases not matched to a gene: 7. This chain's CDR3 is CASSFPGGESDTQYF. In DNA form, the CDR3 reads TGTGCCAGCAGCTTTCCGGGAGGAGAGTCAGATACGCAGTATTTT.

This clone appeared a few times. The genes are TRBV7-9 and TRBJ1-5, with a tentative D call TRBD1 (5 bases). The V end lost 5 bases, the J end lost 6 bases, and 11 bases lay between the germline ends. This CDR3 is built from 13 residues. In germline, CDR1 is SEHNR, CDR2 FQNEAQ (reference sequence). In DNA, the CDR3 is TGTGCCAGCAGCCGGGGGTCTGGTCAGCCCCAGCATTTT. Translation: CASSRGSGQPQHF. Drawing the rest from reference TRBV7-9 and TRBJ1-5, the complete variable domain is DTGVSQNPRHKITKRGQNVTFRCDPISEHNRLYWYRQTLGQGPEFLTYFQNEAQLEKSRLLSDRFSAERPKGSFSTLEIQRTEQGDSAMYLCASSRGSGQPQHFGDGTRLSIL.

V is TRBV7-2 and J is TRBJ2-7; D unresolved. There are 14 residues in the CDR3. Germline V gives CDR1 SGHTA, CDR2 FQGNSA. Deletions cut 3 bases from V and 4 bases from J, with 13 bases between. CDR3: CASSFDSSGYEQYF. In DNA form, the CDR3 reads TGTGCCAGCAGCTTCGATTCTAGTGGATACGAGCAGTACTTC.

J is TRBJ2-7 and V is TRBV5-1; TRBD1 aligns across 9 bases. V dropped 5 bases and J dropped 2; count of bases not matched to a gene: 11. Looked up from germline, CDR1 is SGHRS and CDR2 is YFSETQ. CDR3 length: 16 amino acids. The CDR3 reads CASSQPRDRATYEQYF. The CDR3 coding sequence is TGCGCCAGCAGTCAGCCCCGGGACAGGGCCACCTACGAGCAGTACTTC. Together with reference TRBV5-1 and TRBJ2-7, the CDR3 gives the full variable domain: KAGVTQTPRYLIKTRGQQVTLSCSPISGHRSVSWYQQTPGQGLQFLFEYFSETQRNKGNFPGRFSGRQFSNSRSEMNVSTLELGDSALYLCASSQPRDRATYEQYFGPGTRLTVT.

The gene calls are TRBV25-1 and TRBJ1-2; tentatively, D is TRBD1 (5 bases). The V gene's germline CDR1 is MGHDK and CDR2 SYGVNS. This CDR3 is built from 17 residues. V was trimmed by 7 bases and J by 0 bases, leaving 21 bases between them. CDR3 nucleotides: TGTGCCAGCAAGGGACGGGAGGGGTTCTTTACTAACTATGGCTACACCTTC. Residues: CASKGREGFFTNYGYTF.

V and J are TRBV5-4 and TRBJ2-2, with D possibly TRBD1 on 6 matching bases. The CDR3 spans 16 residues. Germline loops: CDR1 SGHNT, CDR2 YYREEE (reference sequence). The ends were cut back, 0 bases at V and 2 bases at J, with 11 bases in the middle. Here the CDR3 reads CASSLAPQGNTGELFF. CDR3 DNA: TGTGCCAGCAGCTTGGCCCCACAGGGCAACACCGGGGAGCTGTTTTTT. Supplemented by reference TRBV5-4 and TRBJ2-2, the full variable domain reads ETGVTQSPTHLIKTRGQQVTLRCSSQSGHNTVSWYQQALGQGPQFIFQYYREEENGRGNFPPRFSGLQFPNYSSELNVNALELDDSALYLCASSLAPQGNTGELFFGEGSRLTVL.

The chain combines TRBV4-1 with TRBJ2-2; the D is unclear. The CDR3 totals 15 residues. CDR1 and CDR2 from the germline V gene are MGHRA and YSYEKL. Between the trimmed V and J ends, which lost 0 bases and 1 base, there was a span of 6 bases. This chain's CDR3 is CASSQERLNTGELFF. The CDR3 nucleotides are TGCGCCAGCAGCCAAGAAAGGTTGAACACCGGGGAGCTGTTTTTT.

The gene calls are TRBV5-6 and TRBJ2-1; 8 nucleotides align to TRBD2. The CDR3 runs to 12 residues. CDR1 is SGHDT, CDR2 YYEEEE, per germline. Losses at the gene ends were 4 bases for V and 7 bases for J; bases not matched to a gene: 1. The CDR3 loop is CASSPGGNEQFF. DNA of the CDR3: TGTGCCAGCAGCCCGGGAGGGAATGAGCAGTTCTTC.

The chain joins TRBV15 to TRBJ2-1; TRBD2 matches at 8 bases. Trimming removed 0 bases from V and 5 bases from J; junction bases left unmatched: 9. Per germline, CDR1 LNHNV and CDR2 YYDKDF (reference sequence). The CDR3 is made up of 17 amino acids. The DNA of the CDR3 is TGTGCCACCAGCAGAGAACCTACTAGCGGATCTGACAATGAGCAGTTCTTC. Translating gives CATSREPTSGSDNEQFF.

The chain is built from TRBV18 and TRBJ2-7; D possibly corresponds to TRBD2 (6 bases). The CDR3 has 11 amino acids. Germline assignment: CDR1 KGHSH and CDR2 LQKENI. With 6 bases removed from V and 3 bases from J, the gap between germline ends came to 6 bases. The CDR3 loop reads CASSRDYEQYF. In DNA, the CDR3 is TGTGCCAGCTCGCGGGACTACGAGCAGTACTTC.

The V call is TRBV4-3, the J call TRBJ2-1; D gene ambiguous. Germline loops: CDR1 LGHNA, CDR2 YSLEER. The V end lost 0 bases, the J end lost 6 bases, and 9 bases lay between the germline ends. The CDR3 consists of 14 residues. This chain's CDR3 is CASSQETYLNEQFF. CDR3 sequence (DNA): TGCGCCAGCAGCCAAGAAACCTACCTCAATGAGCAGTTCTTC.

V usage is TRBV6-1 and J usage is TRBJ2-7, with TRBD2 as a possible D gene (5 bases). Trimming took 4 bases from V and 4 from J, leaving 5 bases between them. Germline CDR1 is MNHNS and CDR2 is SASEGT. The CDR3 covers 11 residues. In nucleotides, the CDR3 is TGTGCCAGCAGTGGACTATACGAGCAGTACTTC. Translation gives CASSGLYEQYF.

The V call is TRBV9, the J call TRBJ2-1; D is possibly TRBD2 (6 bases). CDR3 length: 15 residues. CDR1 is SGDLS, CDR2 YYNGEE, per germline. V lost 6 bases and J lost 0, with 13 bases in between. The CDR3 DNA reads TGTGCCAGCACTTTCACGGGAGACTCCTACAATGAGCAGTTCTTC. This translates into CASTFTGDSYNEQFF.

The chain carries TRBV19 and TRBJ2-5; D is unresolved. Trimming removed 5 bases at V and 5 bases at J, with 12 bases between. Germline CDR1 and CDR2: LNHDA and SQIVND (reference sequence). The CDR3 contains 13 residues. Written as DNA, the CDR3 is TGTGCCAGTAGTCGGTCACCTGAGGAGACCCAGTACTTC. It is translated as CASSRSPEETQYF.

The rearrangement uses TRBV7-6 and TRBJ1-1; TRBD1 agrees at 7 bases. The CDR3 extends over 18 amino acids. The germline V gene encodes CDR1 SGHVS and CDR2 FNYEAQ. V shed 1 base and J 5 bases; nucleotides not matched to a gene: 16. CDR3 sequence: CASSLVATGRLPWTEAFF. As DNA, the CDR3 is TGTGCCAGCAGCTTAGTAGCGACAGGGCGGCTTCCATGGACTGAAGCTTTCTTT.

The chain has TRBV27 and TRBJ2-7; TRBD2 is a possible D gene (6 bases). CDR1 is MNHEY and CDR2 is SMNVEV in the germline V gene (reference sequence). The CDR3 runs 15 residues. With 5 bases removed from V and 2 bases from J, the gap between germline ends came to 16 bases. As DNA, the CDR3 is TGTGCCAGCAGTGAGCGGGCTGACTACCCCTACGAGCAGTACTTC. This translates into CASSERADYPYEQYF.

In DNA, the CDR3 is TGCGCCAGCAGCCTCCTAACAGGGTCCTACGAGCAGTACTTC. Protein: CASSLLTGSYEQYF. This chain connects TRBV4-3 to TRBJ2-5; D is perhaps TRBD1 (6 bases). With the DNA end fitting TRBJ2-7 better, the J assignment may be wrong. Germline CDR1 reads LGHNA; CDR2 reads YSLEER. This CDR3 is built from 14 residues.

Turning to this clone: The same CDR3 also results from other DNA sequences found in this sample. This chain links TRBV9 with TRBJ2-5, with a weak D call TRBD1 (5 bases). The CDR3 totals 15 residues. Trimming shortened V by 0 bases and J by 5 bases, and 14 bases separated the two germline ends. The germline V gene has CDR1 SGDLS and CDR2 YYNGEE. The CDR3 DNA reads TGTGCCAGCAGCGTAGATGGTCAGGGAAGGGAGACCCAGTACTTC. Its protein is CASSVDGQGRETQYF.

The V gene is TRBV2, the J gene TRBJ2-2; perhaps TRBD1 as D (7 bases). Trimming left V 6 bases short and J 1 base short, with 9 bases between. There are 14 residues in the CDR3. CDR1 and CDR2 (germline): SNHLY, FYNNEI. The CDR3 DNA sequence: TGTGCCAGCAGGCGGGACAGGAACACCGGGGAGCTGTTTTTT. It is translated as CASRRDRNTGELFF.

The V gene is TRBV27, the J gene TRBJ1-4; D gene uncertain. Germline lookup yields CDR1 MNHEY and CDR2 SMNVEV (reference sequence). V lost 8 bases, J lost 0 bases, and 13 bases lay in between. The CDR3 runs to 15 residues. CDR3 loop: CASAGDKTTNEKLFF. DNA of the CDR3: TGTGCCAGCGCGGGTGATAAGACAACTAATGAAAAACTGTTTTTT.

The chain combines TRBV18 with TRBJ1-2; TRBD1 is a possible D gene (5 bases). CDR1 and CDR2 from the germline V gene are KGHSH and LQKENI. The CDR3 runs 13 residues. V dropped 2 bases and J dropped 8 bases, with 12 bases sitting between them. CDR3 sequence: CASSPEGFSGYTF. The CDR3 DNA reads as TGTGCCAGCTCACCAGAGGGGTTTAGCGGCTACACCTTC.

The rearrangement links TRBV4-2 to TRBJ2-3, with D maybe TRBD2 (5 bases). Germline V gene lookup returns CDR1 LGHNA and CDR2 YNFKEQ. The length of the CDR3 is 14 residues. V gave up 4 bases and J gave up 4 bases, with 12 bases separating them. The CDR3 coding sequence is TGTGCCAGCAGCCCAGAGGGTGTGCCAGATACGCAGTATTTT. Amino acid sequence: CASSPEGVPDTQYF.